One T cell receptor (beta chain) is described in this entry. The sample belongs to a study of PD-L1 blockade in urothelial cancer. Study information: Male sex and bladder-origin urothelial cancer characterized about 85% of the 29 patients. Samples came from 3 weeks, at the second dose, and 6 weeks into treatment.

Time point specified: peripheral blood 6 weeks after treatment start. Patients suffered from locally advanced or metastatic urothelial carcinoma. Clones were read by immunoSEQ multiplex PCR, and TCRdb kept only the in-frame ones, dropping some. The data contain about 48,000 clones, roughly 86% of them singletons. Losses at the gene ends were 2 bases for V and 2 bases for J; bases not matched to a gene: 5. The germline CDR1 and CDR2 sequences are MNHNS and SASEGT. This CDR3 comprises 16 residues. The sample in question was PBMCs, obtained around atezolizumab (anti-PD-L1) treatment. The chain carries TRBV6-1 and TRBJ2-3, with 9 positions matching TRBD1. This receptor was identified in a man aged 55-75 years with urothelial cancer. The CDR3 sequence: CASSERGTGTTDTQYF. As DNA, the CDR3 is TGTGCCAGCAGTGAAAGAGGGACAGGGACCACAGATACGCAGTATTTT.